The rows below give T cell receptor beta chains drawn from one sample of a study of T-cell memory formation after mild COVID-19. TCRdb redid the calling of the 5' RACE reads with MiXCR, one entry per CDR3 protein. The table includes about 470,000 distinct CDR3 sequences, approximately 23% detected once. Sample: PBMCs or a T cell subset sorted from them (not recorded which). The source of these receptors is an adult woman who had mild COVID-19 (a few samples of this study predate the infection). Cell type and time point are not known. Each CDR3 is given with its conserved first and last residue. The order of the fields is CDR3 length, V gene, D gene, J gene, clone size, CDR3 protein, CDR3 DNA. A D gene is named only where the DNA matches it firmly. Not all rows give a size; the values are once, few, many and, for expanded clones, a class.

16,TRBV24-1,.,TRBJ1-5,once,CATSDLREGNNQPQHF,TGTGCCACCAGTGATTTAAGGGAGGGTAACAATCAGCCCCAGCATTTT
14,TRBV7-3,.,TRBJ2-7,.,CASSLTSTRYEQYF,TGTGCCAGCAGCTTAACGTCCACAAGATACGAGCAGTACTTC
15,TRBV4-2,.,TRBJ2-7,.,CASSQERSSSYEQYF,TGTGCCAGCAGCCAAGAGCGGAGTAGCTCCTACGAGCAGTACTTC
15,TRBV24-1,TRBD1,TRBJ1-5,few,CAIGTGGASNQPQHF,TGTGCCATAGGGACAGGCGGCGCGAGCAATCAGCCCCAGCATTTT
17,TRBV19,TRBD1,TRBJ2-7,few,CASSLPPGTGMSYEQYF,TGTGCCAGTAGTCTCCCTCCCGGGACAGGGATGTCCTACGAGCAGTACTTC
16,TRBV28,TRBD2,TRBJ2-7,.,CASSPSGLAGTYEQYF,TGTGCCAGCAGTCCATCCGGACTAGCGGGAACCTACGAGCAGTACTTC
22,TRBV21-1,.,TRBJ2-5,few,CASSKGASSTSGRTRIRETQYF,TGTGCCAGCAGCAAAGGGGCATCTTCGACTAGCGGGAGAACGCGAATAAGAGAGACCCAGTACTTC
15,TRBV6-7,TRBD2,TRBJ2-1,.,CASSRSGRGVNEQFF,TGTGCCAGCAGCCGTAGCGGGAGAGGGGTCAATGAGCAGTTCTTC
13,TRBV6-2/TRBV6-3,TRBD1,TRBJ2-5,.,CASRATGEETQYF,TGTGCCAGCAGGGCGACAGGGGAAGAGACCCAGTACTTC
15,TRBV20-1,TRBD2,TRBJ2-6,.,CSAREGGSGANVLTF,TGCAGTGCTAGAGAGGGAGGGTCTGGGGCCAACGTCCTGACTTTC
14,TRBV29-1,TRBD2,TRBJ2-1,.,CSVEGGLPYNEQFF,TGCAGCGTTGAAGGGGGACTACCGTACAATGAGCAGTTCTTC
16,TRBV19,TRBD2,TRBJ2-1,.,CASSNLAGAVYNEQFF,TGTGCCAGTAGTAACCTAGCGGGAGCCGTCTACAATGAGCAGTTCTTC
12,TRBV11-2,.,TRBJ1-3,.,CASSTSGNTIYF,TGTGCCAGCAGCACCTCTGGAAACACCATATATTTT
17,TRBV7-9,TRBD2,TRBJ2-1,.,CASSPSLGGGSYNEQFF,TGTGCCAGCAGCCCTTCTCTAGGCGGGGGCTCCTACAATGAGCAGTTCTTC
16,TRBV6-5,.,TRBJ2-4,few,CASSYCRGQAKNIQYF,TGTGCCAGCAGTTACTGCCGAGGCCAAGCCAAAAACATTCAGTACTTC
14,TRBV20-1,TRBD1,TRBJ2-7,few,CSANVGTGTHEQYF,TGCAGTGCTAACGTGGGGACAGGGACCCACGAGCAGTACTTC
15,TRBV7-9,TRBD1,TRBJ2-5,few,CASSQSDREQETQYF,TGTGCCAGCAGCCAAAGCGACAGGGAGCAAGAGACCCAGTACTTC
19,TRBV7-9,TRBD2,TRBJ2-3,.,CASSLKGRGLAGGTDTQYF,TGTGCCAGCAGCCTCAAAGGCCGTGGACTAGCGGGGGGCACAGATACGCAGTATTTT
15,TRBV2,TRBD1,TRBJ2-7,.,CASSYRDRVSYEQYF,TGTGCCAGCAGTTACCGGGACAGGGTCTCCTACGAGCAGTACTTC
16,TRBV6-5,.,TRBJ1-4,.,CASSPLLKGINEKLFF,TGTGCCAGCAGTCCCTTGTTAAAGGGGATTAATGAAAAACTGTTTTTT
14,TRBV24-1,TRBD1,TRBJ1-1,few,CATSDSATGGRAFF,TGTGCCACCAGTGATTCCGCGACAGGGGGTCGAGCTTTCTTT
12,TRBV28,TRBD2,TRBJ2-7,few,CASSQRGNEQYF,TGTGCCAGCAGCCAGCGGGGTAACGAGCAGTACTTC
18,TRBV7-9,TRBD2,TRBJ2-1,.,CASSSRLAGSLIYNEQFF,TGTGCCAGCAGCTCCAGACTAGCGGGGTCCTTGATCTACAATGAGCAGTTCTTC
14,TRBV18,.,TRBJ2-1,.,CASSSQRGSYEQFF,TGTGCCAGCTCATCTCAGAGGGGGAGCTATGAGCAGTTCTTC
15,TRBV10-3,.,TRBJ2-2,.,CAISDPGGVLGELFF,TGTGCCATCAGTGACCCCGGAGGGGTCCTCGGGGAGCTGTTTTTT
14,TRBV2,.,TRBJ2-1,.,CASATWSSYNEQFF,TGTGCCAGCGCTACATGGAGCTCCTACAATGAGCAGTTCTTC
15,TRBV6-5,TRBD2,TRBJ2-5,.,CASSYADSGAETQYF,TGTGCCAGCAGTTACGCGGATAGCGGGGCAGAGACCCAGTACTTC
15,TRBV6-1,.,TRBJ2-7,.,CASSREPQGFYEQYF,TGTGCCAGCAGTCGAGAACCACAGGGCTTCTACGAGCAGTACTTC
14,TRBV7-9,TRBD1,TRBJ1-2,once,CASSLAARGYGYTF,TGTGCCAGCAGCTTAGCGGCCAGGGGGTATGGCTACACCTTC
15,TRBV6-5,TRBD1,TRBJ2-5,.,CASSSETGGVETQYF,TGTGCCAGCAGTTCGGAGACAGGGGGCGTGGAGACCCAGTACTTC
14,TRBV7-8,.,TRBJ2-5,.,CASSLAVKGETQYF,TGTGCCAGCAGCTTAGCTGTAAAAGGGGAGACCCAGTACTTC
12,TRBV24-1,.,TRBJ2-1,.,CATSAQGYEQFF,TGTGCCACCAGCGCACAGGGCTATGAGCAGTTCTTC
16,TRBV4-3,.,TRBJ2-7,few,CASSQDREYPWYEQYF,TGCGCCAGCAGCCAAGATAGGGAGTATCCGTGGTACGAGCAGTACTTC
14,TRBV6-5,.,TRBJ2-7,few,CASSYRRVNGEQYF,TGTGCCAGCAGTTATCGCCGCGTGAACGGCGAGCAGTACTTC
15,TRBV5-1,TRBD2,TRBJ2-3,.,CASSHGLVVTDTQYF,TGCGCCAGCAGCCACGGACTAGTAGTTACAGATACGCAGTATTTT
11,TRBV24-1,.,TRBJ2-3,few,CATSDRDTQYF,TGTGCCACCAGTGATCGGGACACCCAGTATTTT